Each of the 8 T cell receptor beta chains below was sequenced from the same sample in a study of T cells in Graves' hyperthyroidism and ophthalmopathy. RNA transcripts provided the source from which TCR beta CDR3 regions were amplified. The HTBI set primed first-round TCR CDR3 RT-PCR. One entry per CDR3 protein results from TCRdb running MiXCR on the multiplex PCR reads. The profile covers approximately 700,000 distinct CDR3 sequences, with 45% appearing a single time and roughly 6.5% taken by the ten largest. Sequencing was performed on peripheral blood or thyroid tissue (not recorded which). These receptors were taken from an adult man with Graves' disease, either hyperthyroidism or ophthalmopathy (not recorded which).

This clonotype was picked up many times. This sequence joins TRBV7-9 and TRBJ2-2, with D perhaps being TRBD1 or TRBD2 (5 bases each). The CDR3 runs to 13 residues. Per germline, CDR1 SEHNR and CDR2 FQNEAQ (reference sequence). Deletions cut 4 bases from V and 6 bases from J, with 9 bases between. The CDR3 spells CASSSRGAGELFF. Here the CDR3 DNA reads TGTGCCAGCAGCTCCCGGGGCGCCGGGGAGCTGTTTTTT.

There are a few counts of this clonotype. V gene TRBV20-1 combines with J gene TRBJ1-1, with unresolved D. V lost 5 bases and J 1 base, leaving 17 bases between the germline ends. The CDR3 contains 15 residues. CDR1 and CDR2 (germline): DFQATT, SNEGSKA (reference sequence). The DNA of the CDR3 is TGCAGTGCTCCCTCAAGCGGAGCCCCGAACACTGAAGCTTTCTTT. Amino acids: CSAPSSGAPNTEAFF.

The chain has TRBV7-9 and TRBJ1-6; D unresolved. V was cut by 8 bases and J by 13 bases, with 15 bases left in between. Germline CDR1 is SEHNR and CDR2 is FQNEAQ (reference sequence). This CDR3 contains 12 residues. The CDR3 is CASGTSTGPLHF. The CDR3 DNA sequence: TGTGCCAGCGGCACGAGCACCGGGCCCCTCCACTTT.

The chain couples TRBV6-1 to TRBJ2-2, with a possible D match to TRBD1 (6 bases). This CDR3 is 15 amino acids long. V was clipped by 8 bases and J by 0 bases, with 13 bases between them. Germline assignment: CDR1 MNHNS and CDR2 SASEGT. In DNA, the CDR3 is TGTGCCAGCCTTCAGGGGTTGCCGAACACCGGGGAGCTGTTTTTT. Translating it yields CASLQGLPNTGELFF.

The sample holds many counts of this clonotype. In nucleotides, the CDR3 is TGTGCCAGCAAGGCAGGGGCCTACGAGCAGTACTTC. This sequence encodes CASKAGAYEQYF. The chain joins TRBV7-9 to TRBJ2-7, with D maybe TRBD1 (6 bases). Deletions cut 7 bases from V and 2 bases from J, with 9 bases between. The germline CDR1 and CDR2 sequences are SEHNR and FQNEAQ (reference sequence). The CDR3 is 12 residues long.

This clonotype was observed a handful of times. V and J are TRBV14 and TRBJ1-4; D is perhaps TRBD1 (6 bases). The CDR3 has 19 amino acids. Germline V gene sequence: CDR1 SGHDN, CDR2 FVKESK. V was trimmed by 3 bases and J by 2 bases, leaving 22 bases between them. CDR3 loop: CASSQGRLISGHTNEKLFF. In DNA, the CDR3 is TGTGCCAGCAGCCAGGGCCGTTTGATTTCGGGACACACTAATGAAAAACTGTTTTTT.

The V call is TRBV20-1, the J call TRBJ1-2; 10 positions agree with TRBD1. The CDR3 length is 14 residues. The germline CDR1 and CDR2 sequences are DFQATT and SNEGSKA (reference sequence). V was clipped by 3 bases and J by 7 bases; unmatched bases: 8. The CDR3 loop is CSASGDRGRGGYTF. CDR3 in DNA: TGCAGTGCTAGCGGGGACAGGGGAAGGGGTGGCTACACCTTC.

This clonotype has a handful of counts. This CDR3 is CASSYEALDQPQHF. In nucleotides, the CDR3 is TGTGCCAGCAGTTACGAGGCCCTAGATCAGCCCCAGCATTTT. The chain combines TRBV12-3 or TRBV12-4 with TRBJ1-5; D gene ambiguous. CDR3 size: 14 residues. V was pared by 4 bases and J by 5 bases, with 12 bases between.